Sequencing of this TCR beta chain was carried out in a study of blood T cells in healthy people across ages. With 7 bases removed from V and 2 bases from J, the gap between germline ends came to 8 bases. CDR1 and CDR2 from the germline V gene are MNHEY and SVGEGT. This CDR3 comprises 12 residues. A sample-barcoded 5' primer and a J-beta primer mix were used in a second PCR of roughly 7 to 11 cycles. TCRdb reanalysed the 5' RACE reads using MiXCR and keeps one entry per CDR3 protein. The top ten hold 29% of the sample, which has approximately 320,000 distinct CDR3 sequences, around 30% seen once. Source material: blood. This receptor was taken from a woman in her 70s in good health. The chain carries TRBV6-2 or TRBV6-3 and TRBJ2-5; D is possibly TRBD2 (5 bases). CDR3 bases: TGTGCCAGCAACGCGGGTCAAGAGACCCAGTACTTC. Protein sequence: CASNAGQETQYF.